This T cell receptor (beta chain) was obtained from a study of cytomegalovirus exposure and HLA in healthy donors. Study-wide context: The approximately 120 validation repertoires, a later analysis reported, used the same platform as the roughly 660 repertoires from the first cohort.

As for this clone: Its antigen remains unknown.

Study-wide results and limits: For cytomegalovirus status, the classifier reportedly gave diagnoses with high specificity and sensitivity. Cytomegalovirus association was assigned to around 150 TCR beta chains.

The germline CDR1 and CDR2 sequences are MNHNY and SVGAGI (reference sequence). J was trimmed by 8 bases and V by 6 bases; bases with no gene match: 11. The CDR3 is 15 amino acids. Repertoires were generated with immunoSEQ multiplex PCR, while TCRdb's copy carries only in-frame clones and drops some. The sample lists about 130,000 clones; roughly 90% were seen once. The source material was PBMCs. This receptor was identified in a man aged 30 to 45 in good health and CMV-seronegative. The chain links TRBV6-6 to TRBJ2-1, with 9 nucleotides matching TRBD1. In DNA, the CDR3 is TGTGCCAGCAGCTCACCGGGACAGGGCGGGGATGAGCAGTTCTTC. Translation gives CASSSPGQGGDEQFF.